This TCR beta chain is from a study of blood T cells in healthy people across ages. Study-wide points: The donors' CMV status was not determined, possibly confounding changes in expanded clonotypes. Compared with aged donors, long-lived donors showed fewer expanded clones, suggesting selection.

Concerning this clonotype: What it binds is not known.

For the second PCR, which ran for about 7 to 11 cycles, a sample-barcoded 5' primer and a J-beta primer mix were used. Each CDR3 protein is one row after TCRdb ran MiXCR on the 5' RACE reads. Among hundreds of thousands of distinct CDR3 sequences listed, about 54% were seen once. The amount of total RNA extracted per sample was at least 6 micrograms. Germline assignment: CDR1 MDHEN and CDR2 SYDVKM. The J segment lost 5 bases and the V segment lost 1 base, leaving 4 bases of the junction unmatched. The CDR3 covers 15 residues. The sample consisted of blood. The V gene is TRBV28, the J gene TRBJ2-1, with 8 positions matching TRBD1. This receptor was identified in a man in his 60s in good health. CDR3 bases: TGTGCCAGCAGTTTATACGACAGGGGTAACAATGAGCAGTTCTTC. Encoded protein: CASSLYDRGNNEQFF.